This T cell receptor (beta chain) was retrieved from a study of blood T cells in healthy people across ages. Using a J-beta primer mix together with a sample-barcoded 5' primer, a second PCR was run for about 6 to 12 cycles. Every sample gave at least 2.5 million paired-end reads containing CDR3. In TCRdb, the 5' RACE reads were re-called with MiXCR into one record per CDR3 protein. The sample records more than 900,000 distinct CDR3 sequences, 25% to 35% being singletons. General observations from the study: Expanded clonotype shifts may have been confounded, as the donors had an unknown CMV status.

Turning to this clonotype: Its specificity is unknown. One base away lies a much larger clone, so this may be a sequencing read error.

Separately, the same data were catalogued under a study of T cells of mothers and their children. That report notes: The study recruited a few healthy Caucasian mothers and their six children as donors.

This TCR was sampled from a woman aged 40 to 50 in good health. The sequenced material came from blood.

CDR3 in DNA: TGTGCCAGCAGCTTAGTCAGCGTGACCCCGCAGTACTTC. Its protein is CASSLVSVTPQYF. This chain joins TRBV7-2 and TRBJ2-5; D remains unclear. CDR1 is SGHTA, CDR2 FQGNSA, per germline. Trimming removed 1 base at V and 11 bases at J, with 14 bases between. This CDR3 contains 13 residues.